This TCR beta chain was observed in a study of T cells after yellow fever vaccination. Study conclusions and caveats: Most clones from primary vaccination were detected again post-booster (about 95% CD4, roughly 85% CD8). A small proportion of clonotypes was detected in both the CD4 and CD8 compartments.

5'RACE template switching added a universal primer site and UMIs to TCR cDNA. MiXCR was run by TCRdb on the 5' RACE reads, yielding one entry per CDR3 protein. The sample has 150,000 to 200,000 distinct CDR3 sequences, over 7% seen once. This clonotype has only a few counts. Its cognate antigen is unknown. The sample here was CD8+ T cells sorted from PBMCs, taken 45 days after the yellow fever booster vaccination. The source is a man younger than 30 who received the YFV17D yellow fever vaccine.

The CDR3 nucleotides read TGCAGCGTGTTCCAGGGGAGTTACTACAATGAGCAGTTCTTC. Protein product: CSVFQGSYYNEQFF. The genes are TRBV29-1 and TRBJ2-1, with D possibly matching TRBD1 (6 bases). Germline-derived CDR1 and CDR2 are SQVTM and ANQGSEA. The V gene lost 6 bases and the J gene lost 3 bases, with 15 bases spanning the gap. CDR3 size: 14 residues.